The sequence of this T cell receptor (beta chain) was determined in a study of OX40 agonist ivuxolimab in advanced cancers. Study-level information: Three patients responded partially, comprising one with hepatocellular carcinoma and two with cutaneous melanoma.

Clones were read by immunoSEQ multiplex PCR, and TCRdb kept only the in-frame ones, dropping some. The sample holds about 83,000 clones, approximately 90% seen once. Overall study results and limits: There were, on average, more expanded clones in CD8+ T cells than in CD4+. Dose levels from 0.1 to 3.0 mg/kg saw CD4+ and CD8+ blood T cells expand clonally by week 6. It was also the case that some nonresponders had low normalized T-cell clonal expansion.

V shed 5 bases and J 0 bases; nucleotides not matched to a gene: 4. Germline values: CDR1 SGHVS, CDR2 FQNEAQ. This CDR3 contains 14 residues. As for this clone: Its antigen remains unknown.

The rearrangement links TRBV7-8 to TRBJ2-7; TRBD1 aligns across 7 bases. This receptor was obtained from an adult with an advanced solid tumor such as melanoma, head and neck, liver or kidney cancer. The starting material was CD4+ or CD8+ T cells sorted from blood, obtained in a trial of the OX40 agonist ivuxolimab. This CDR3 is CASSPTGSSYEQYF. Here the CDR3 DNA reads TGTGCCAGCAGCCCGACAGGGAGCTCCTACGAGCAGTACTTC.